This TCR beta chain is drawn from a study of OX40 agonist ivuxolimab in advanced cancers. In the study overall: Partial responses were achieved by three patients, of whom one had hepatocellular carcinoma and two had cutaneous melanoma.

Sequenced by immunoSEQ multiplex PCR; TCRdb stores in-frame clones only, minus some. The sample shows about 55,000 clones, 77% of them seen only once. The CDR3 contains 13 residues. The germline V gene encodes CDR1 MGHRA and CDR2 YSYEKL. The V gene lost 6 bases and the J gene lost 8 bases, with 13 bases spanning the gap. V and J are TRBV4-1 and TRBJ1-4; D gene ambiguous. The starting material was CD4+ or CD8+ T cells sorted from blood, obtained in a trial of the OX40 agonist ivuxolimab. The receptor was isolated from an adult with an advanced solid tumor such as melanoma, head and neck, liver or kidney cancer. The CDR3 is CASRARVPEKLFF. The CDR3 DNA is TGCGCCAGCAGGGCCCGGGTCCCAGAAAAACTGTTTTTT.